One T cell receptor beta chain is described in this entry. Generated by immunoSEQ multiplex PCR, the TCRdb table keeps only in-frame clones and is missing some. The table lists around 95,000 clones, around 90% of them singletons, with more than 2% in the top ten. The data were obtained in a study of T cell changes during pregnancy in multiple sclerosis. The CDR3 spans 15 residues. Germline V CDR1 and CDR2: LGHNA, YNFKEQ. With 0 bases removed from V and 3 bases from J, the gap between germline ends came to 9 bases. This rearrangement joins TRBV4-2 to TRBJ1-3, with a tentative D call TRBD1 (6 bases). The TCR was taken from a female donor in good health, enrolled as a control in a pregnancy study. Material: peripheral blood, obtained after pregnancy. As DNA, the CDR3 is TGTGCCAGCAGCCAAGAAGGGGGTCATGGAAACACCATATATTTT. The encoded protein is CASSQEGGHGNTIYF.